Each of the 23 T cell receptor beta chains below was sequenced from the same sample in a study of CXCR3-negative and CXCR3-positive naive CD8 T cells. Which antigens these TCRs recognize remains unknown. Findings and limits, study-wide: More hydrophobic TRB CDR3s were found in CXCR3-positive naive cells than in CXCR3-negative naive cells.

UMI-labeled TRB cDNA libraries were prepared by 5' RACE. Each CDR3 protein gets one entry in TCRdb, which reprocessed the 5' RACE reads and gives no DNA. The sample table sets out thousands of distinct CDR3 sequences. Sequences were obtained from naive CXCR3+ CD8+ T cells from blood. As for subset: CD45RO-CCR7+CD27+CD95- naive CD8+ T cells expressing CXCR3 (TNR3+). The receptors here all came from a human donor in good health. Some clones in this sample may be carry-over from other donors' samples.

This clonotype is called medium-sized based on its frequency. The chain combines TRBV20-1 with TRBJ2-7; with no DNA, the TCRdb D assignment of TRBD1 cannot be verified. The CDR3 loop spans 13 amino acids. Germline V CDR1 and CDR2: DFQATT, SNEGSKA (reference sequence). CDR3 region: CSARGQGDDEQYF.

This clonotype counts as medium-sized by frequency. The rearrangement links TRBV20-1 to TRBJ1-1; the TRBD1 assignment by TCRdb is unverifiable without DNA. Looked up from germline, CDR1 is DFQATT and CDR2 is SNEGSKA (reference sequence). The CDR3 covers 14 residues. The CDR3 reads CSARGDREIIEAFF.

Considering frequency, this clonotype is medium-sized. The gene calls are TRBV20-1 and TRBJ1-1; TCRdb lists TRBD1, though no DNA is available to test this call. Germline lookup yields CDR1 DFQATT and CDR2 SNEGSKA (reference sequence). This CDR3 spans 20 amino acids. CDR3 sequence: CSARDEFRSGLTVGDTEAFF.

In terms of frequency, this clonotype is medium-sized. The V and J genes are TRBV29-1 and TRBJ2-7; TCRdb reports TRBD1, a call that lacks DNA to check it against. This CDR3 has 13 residues. Germline V gives CDR1 SQVTM, CDR2 ANQGSEA. CDR3 loop: CSVESDRTYEQYF.

This clonotype is medium-sized by frequency. The chain joins TRBV15 to TRBJ2-1; TCRdb designates TRBD2, a call that cannot be tested without DNA. This CDR3 comprises 14 residues. CDR1 and CDR2 (germline): LNHNV, YYDKDF (reference sequence). This CDR3 reads CATSRGLAATPGFF. Looking up the rest from reference TRBV15 and TRBJ2-1 gives the full variable domain: DAMVIQNPRYQVTQFGKPVTLSCSQTLNHNVMYWYQQKSSQAPKLLFHYYDKDFNNEADTPDNFQSRRPNTSFCFLDIRSPGLGDTAMYLCATSRGLAATPGFFGPGTRLTVL.

The J gene is TRBJ2-7, the V gene TRBV29-1; TCRdb designates TRBD2, a call that cannot be tested without DNA. The CDR3 sequence is 14 residues long. The germline V gene has CDR1 SQVTM and CDR2 ANQGSEA. The CDR3 is CSVEGLAGVYEQYF.

This clonotype is identified as medium-sized from frequency. This rearrangement joins TRBV27 to TRBJ2-1; TCRdb indicates TRBD1, and absent DNA this call remains unverified. CDR3 size: 14 residues. Germline loops: CDR1 MNHEY, CDR2 SMNVEV (reference sequence). The CDR3 sequence is CASSWTGIYNEQFF.

This clonotype counts as medium-sized by frequency. V is TRBV29-1 and J is TRBJ2-7. This CDR3 has 11 amino acids. The V gene's germline CDR1 is SQVTM and CDR2 ANQGSEA. The CDR3 here is CSVGSSYEQYF.

The chain has TRBV28 and TRBJ2-3; TCRdb proposes TRBD2, but this gene call is untestable without DNA. The V gene's germline CDR1 is MDHEN and CDR2 SYDVKM. The CDR3 sequence is 14 residues long. CDR3 loop: CACSLAAESDTQYF.

This clonotype shows up as medium-sized by frequency. V gene TRBV20-1 combines with J gene TRBJ2-3; TCRdb's D call, TRBD2, is unchecked because there is no DNA. This CDR3 spans 15 amino acids. Germline V lookup: CDR1 DFQATT, CDR2 SNEGSKA (reference sequence). CDR3 region: CSARRTSGSSDTQYF.

This clonotype shows up as medium-sized (0.01 to 0.1%) by frequency. The chain links TRBV28 to TRBJ2-1; without DNA, the TCRdb call of TRBD2 cannot be checked. The CDR3 length is 18 residues. Germline V CDR1 and CDR2: MDHEN, SYDVKM. CDR3: CASSLSGPRRREHNEQFF.

This chain joins TRBV6-5 and TRBJ2-5; the D call from TCRdb, TRBD1, cannot be confirmed without DNA. This CDR3 is 15 amino acids long. Germline lookup yields CDR1 MNHEY and CDR2 SVGAGI. This chain's CDR3 is CASSYGDRVMETQYF.

This clonotype registers medium-sized (0.01 to 0.1%) by frequency. V gene TRBV29-1 combines with J gene TRBJ2-1; TCRdb calls TRBD2, which cannot be checked without DNA. The CDR3 has 13 residues. The germline V gene encodes CDR1 SQVTM and CDR2 ANQGSEA. The CDR3 spells CSAHGTSPREQFF.

In terms of frequency, this clonotype is medium-sized (0.01 to 0.1%). V gene TRBV29-1 combines with J gene TRBJ2-7; the TCRdb call, TRBD2, lacks DNA for checking. The CDR3 length is 13 residues. CDR1 is SQVTM, CDR2 ANQGSEA, per germline. CDR3 loop: CSVLTGGLREQYF.

The rearrangement joins TRBV23-1 to TRBJ2-3; TCRdb's D call of TRBD2 is untestable without DNA. TRBV23-1 is noted as an ORF with a role that remains uncertain. The CDR3 is 18 amino acids. The CDR3: CASSQCGDWLQREDTQYF.

This chain joins TRBV5-1 and TRBJ2-7; TCRdb gives TRBD2 as the D gene, but with no DNA this cannot be confirmed. The CDR3 is 17 amino acids. Germline lookup yields CDR1 SGHRS and CDR2 YFSETQ. CDR3 sequence: CASSPTVVARSLYEQYF.

This clonotype is deemed medium-sized (0.01 to 0.1%) by its frequency. The chain links TRBV29-1 to TRBJ2-1. Germline CDR1 is SQVTM and CDR2 is ANQGSEA. This CDR3 is 11 amino acids long. The CDR3: CSVERGNEQFF.

Considering frequency, this clonotype is medium-sized. This chain links TRBV29-1 with TRBJ1-1. Germline CDR1 and CDR2: SQVTM and ANQGSEA. CDR3 length equals 13 residues. The CDR3 loop is CSVEAGLGTEAFF.

This chain connects TRBV28 to TRBJ2-5; TCRdb calls TRBD1, which cannot be checked without DNA. Germline values: CDR1 MDHEN, CDR2 SYDVKM. CDR3 length equals 13 residues. CDR3 in amino acids: CASNRGRKETQYF.

The V gene is TRBV4-1, the J gene TRBJ2-1; TCRdb reports TRBD2, a call that lacks DNA to check it against. This CDR3 spans 15 amino acids. The V gene's germline CDR1 is MGHRA and CDR2 YSYEKL. The CDR3 protein is CASSQVFAGGGEQFF.

The chain carries TRBV6-1 and TRBJ2-7. This CDR3 comprises 14 residues. Germline CDR1 reads MNHNS; CDR2 reads SASEGT. CDR3 residues: CASSEDAAYDEQYF.

The rearrangement links TRBV9 to TRBJ2-7; no DNA is available, so the TRBD2 call from TCRdb remains unchecked. This CDR3 has 16 amino acids. In germline, CDR1 is SGDLS, CDR2 YYNGEE. CDR3 residues: CASSVDWASGIDEQYF.

This clonotype is classed as medium-sized by frequency. The chain uses TRBV29-1 and TRBJ2-7; no DNA is available, so the TRBD2 call from TCRdb remains unchecked. From germline, CDR1 is SQVTM and CDR2 ANQGSEA. The CDR3 has 12 amino acids. CDR3 sequence: CSVERANAEQYF.